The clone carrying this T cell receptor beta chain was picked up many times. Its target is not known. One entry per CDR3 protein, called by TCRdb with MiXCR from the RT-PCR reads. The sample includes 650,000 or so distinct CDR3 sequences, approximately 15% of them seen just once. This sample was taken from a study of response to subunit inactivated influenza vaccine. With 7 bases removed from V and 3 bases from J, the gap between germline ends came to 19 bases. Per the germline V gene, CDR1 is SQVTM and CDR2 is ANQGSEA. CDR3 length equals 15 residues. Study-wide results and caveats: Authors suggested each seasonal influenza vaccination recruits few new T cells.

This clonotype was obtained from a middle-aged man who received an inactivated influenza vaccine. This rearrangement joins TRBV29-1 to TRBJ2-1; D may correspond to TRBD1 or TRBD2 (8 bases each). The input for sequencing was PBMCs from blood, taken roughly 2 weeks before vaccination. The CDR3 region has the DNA TGCAGCGCCGAGGCGGGGGGACAGGTCTACAATGAGCAGTTCTTC. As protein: CSAEAGGQVYNEQFF.